The 21 T cell receptor beta chains presented below share a single source sample, sequenced in a study of CD8 T cells in Susac syndrome. With random hexamers, reverse transcription was performed on about 0.45 to 1 ug of RNA. TCRdb fed the immunoSEQ multiplex PCR reads into MiXCR, producing one record per CDR3 protein. The sample contains 150,000 to 200,000 distinct CDR3 sequences, roughly 95% of which appear only once. Sequencing used CD4+ T cells from PBMCs. Source of these receptors: a human donor with multiple sclerosis.

The chain joins TRBV11-2 to TRBJ2-5; D is unclear. Trimming pared 3 bases from V and 0 bases from J, leaving 5 bases between. The CDR3 has 13 residues. Germline CDR1 reads SGHAT; CDR2 reads FQNNGV. The CDR3 DNA follows: TGTGCCAGCAGCTTCTACAACCAAGAGACCCAGTACTTC. Translating gives CASSFYNQETQYF.

V gene TRBV6-2 or TRBV6-3 combines with J gene TRBJ2-3; no reliable D call. This CDR3 comprises 12 residues. CDR1 is MNHEY, CDR2 SVGEGT, per germline. Trimming took 1 base from V and 8 from J, leaving 7 bases between them. Here the CDR3 DNA reads TGTGCCAGCAGTTACTACCCGGGTACGCAGTATTTT. Its protein is CASSYYPGTQYF.

This clonotype has only a few counts. CDR3 sequence (DNA): TGCAGCGTTGGGGAGGGGTGGGATTTGGCTTTCTTT. It encodes CSVGEGWDLAFF. The chain carries TRBV29-1 and TRBJ1-1; possible D gene TRBD1, 5 bases. The CDR3 has 12 amino acids. CDR1 and CDR2 (germline): SQVTM, ANQGSEA. V was pared by 4 bases and J by 11 bases, with 17 bases between.

This clonotype appeared once. The chain carries TRBV3-1 and TRBJ1-5; D remains ambiguous. Germline V gene data show CDR1 as LGHDT and CDR2 as YNNKEL (reference sequence). V gave up 4 bases and J gave up 7 bases, with 8 bases separating them. CDR3 length: 12 amino acids. DNA for the CDR3: TGTGCCAGCAGCCTCGACGGGCAGCCCCAGCATTTT. It translates to CASSLDGQPQHF.

Only one count was recorded for this clonotype. V gene TRBV28 combines with J gene TRBJ1-2, with D unclear. V was cut by 2 bases and J by 3 bases, with 7 bases left in between. Germline V gives CDR1 MDHEN, CDR2 SYDVKM. The CDR3 is made up of 13 amino acids. The CDR3 DNA is TGTGCCAGCAGTTTAAGTCGGGACTATGGCTACACCTTC. Encoded protein: CASSLSRDYGYTF.

The V and J genes are TRBV6-6 and TRBJ2-1; unclear D gene. This CDR3 is 11 amino acids long. V was trimmed by 7 bases and J by 3 bases, leaving 4 bases between them. Germline CDR1 reads MNHNY; CDR2 reads SVGAGI (reference sequence). The CDR3 DNA reads TGTGCCAGCACTTTCTACAATGAGCAGTTCTTC. Amino acid sequence: CASTFYNEQFF.

The V gene is TRBV29-1, the J gene TRBJ2-5, with D uncertain. Trimming took 3 bases from V and 5 from J, leaving 10 bases between them. This CDR3 region has 12 residues. The germline V gene encodes CDR1 SQVTM and CDR2 ANQGSEA. The CDR3 region is CSVDLLGETQYF. DNA for the CDR3: TGCAGCGTTGATTTGCTGGGGGAGACCCAGTACTTC. Looking up the rest from reference TRBV29-1 and TRBJ2-5 gives the full variable domain: SAVISQKPSRDICQRGTSLTIQCQVDSQVTMMFWYRQQPGQSLTLIATANQGSEATYESGFVIDKFPISRPNLTFSTLTVSNMSPEDSSIYLCSVDLLGETQYFGPGTRLLVL.

The gene calls are TRBV3-1 and TRBJ1-2; no clear D gene. V was clipped by 1 base and J by 8 bases, with 8 bases between them. The germline gives CDR1 LGHDT, CDR2 YNNKEL (reference sequence). This CDR3 has 12 amino acids. This chain's CDR3 is CASSQGLWGYTF. The CDR3 region has the DNA TGTGCCAGCAGCCAAGGGCTCTGGGGCTACACCTTC.

This clonotype has only one observation. This chain joins TRBV28 and TRBJ1-1; D might be TRBD1 (5 bases). Deletions cut 10 bases from V and 0 bases from J, with 12 bases between. Per the germline V gene, CDR1 is MDHEN and CDR2 is SYDVKM. The CDR3 is made up of 13 amino acids. The CDR3 coding sequence is TGTGCCACGGGGGAACCGATGAACACTGAAGCTTTCTTT. This gives the protein CATGEPMNTEAFF.

The chain recombines TRBV7-9 with TRBJ2-7; D is perhaps TRBD2 (5 bases). Between the trimmed V and J ends, which lost 6 bases and 3 bases, there was a span of 12 bases. Germline CDR1 is SEHNR and CDR2 is FQNEAQ (reference sequence). The CDR3 is 13 amino acids. CDR3 sequence reads: CASSPEEVYEQYF. For the CDR3, the DNA is TGTGCCAGCAGTCCCGAGGAGGTCTACGAGCAGTACTTC.

The chain links TRBV18 to TRBJ2-2, with 9 bases that match TRBD1. V shed 6 bases and J 4 bases; nucleotides not matched to a gene: 6. Germline-derived CDR1 and CDR2 are KGHSH and LQKENI. This CDR3 contains 15 residues. CDR3 nucleotide sequence: TGTGCCAGCTCGGCCGGGACAGGGCTCACCGGGGAGCTGTTTTTT. Translating it yields CASSAGTGLTGELFF.

V is TRBV28 and J is TRBJ2-3; 11 bases align to TRBD2. Germline CDR1 reads MDHEN; CDR2 reads SYDVKM. The CDR3 spans 17 residues. V lost 3 bases and J lost 4; bases outside the gene matches: 9. CDR3 bases: TGTGCCAGCAGTTTTAGCGGGAGGGGTCCGGCACCAGATACGCAGTATTTT. It yields the protein CASSFSGRGPAPDTQYF.

Only a few counts were recorded for this clonotype. This sequence joins TRBV11-1 and TRBJ2-1, with TRBD2 matching 7 bases. This CDR3 is 14 amino acids long. The V and J ends lost 6 bases and 7 bases, in that order; junction bases with no gene match: 9. In germline, CDR1 is SGHAT, CDR2 FQDESV (reference sequence). CDR3 region: CASRGGRAWNEQFF. The CDR3 coding sequence is TGTGCCAGCAGGGGGGGGAGGGCTTGGAATGAGCAGTTCTTC. Together with reference TRBV11-1 and TRBJ2-1, the CDR3 gives the full variable domain: EAEVAQSPRYKITEKSQAVAFWCDPISGHATLYWYRQILGQGPELLVQFQDESVVDDSQLPKDRFSAERLKGVDSTLKIQPAELGDSAMYLCASRGGRAWNEQFFGPGTRLTVL.

The gene calls are TRBV19 and TRBJ2-3; no clear D. V lost 7 bases and J lost 0, with 8 bases in between. Germline V gene sequence: CDR1 LNHDA, CDR2 SQIVND (reference sequence). The CDR3 contains 13 residues. The CDR3 loop is CASKDPSTDTQYF. CDR3 nucleotides: TGTGCCAGTAAAGATCCGAGCACAGATACGCAGTATTTT.

This clonotype is a singleton in its sample. The chain is built from TRBV12-3 or TRBV12-4 and TRBJ1-1, with D tentatively TRBD1 (5 bases). Trimming removed 4 bases from V and 9 bases from J, with 12 bases in between. This CDR3 has 12 residues. CDR3 in amino acids: CASSSGTSKAFF. CDR3 DNA sequence: TGTGCCAGCAGTTCCGGGACGTCTAAAGCTTTCTTT.

V is TRBV27 and J is TRBJ1-2, with no clear D. Looked up from germline, CDR1 is MNHEY and CDR2 is SMNVEV (reference sequence). CDR3 length equals 14 residues. V was shortened by 2 bases and J by 4 bases, with 11 bases between the two germline ends. As DNA, the CDR3 is TGTGCCAGCAGTTTAGAAGGGTCCGGCTATGGCTACACCTTC. Translating it yields CASSLEGSGYGYTF.

The chain is built from TRBV9 and TRBJ2-5; D remains ambiguous. CDR1 is SGDLS, CDR2 YYNGEE, per germline. The germline V and J ends were trimmed by 10 bases and 9 bases, with 19 bases remaining between them. CDR3 length: 12 amino acids. This CDR3 reads CASLPPRLPQYF. The CDR3 coding sequence is TGTGCCTCCCTCCCCCCCCGTCTGCCCCAGTACTTC.

This clonotype was detected a few times. This chain joins TRBV28 and TRBJ2-1; weak D call: TRBD2 (6 bases). The V end was cut by 5 bases, the J end by 8 bases, with 16 bases between. The CDR3 runs to 14 residues. Germline V gives CDR1 MDHEN, CDR2 SYDVKM. The CDR3 spells CASSPHSGGDEQFF. The DNA of the CDR3 is TGTGCCAGCAGTCCCCACAGCGGAGGGGATGAGCAGTTCTTC.

The chain recombines TRBV7-9 with TRBJ2-2, with D hard to call. Germline V gives CDR1 SEHNR, CDR2 FQNEAQ (reference sequence). Trimming cost V 6 bases and J 4 bases, with 12 bases left between them. The CDR3 length is 14 residues. The CDR3 sequence is CASSSGITTGELFF. The DNA for the CDR3 is TGTGCCAGCAGTTCTGGGATTACCACCGGGGAGCTGTTTTTT.

This chain connects TRBV20-1 to TRBJ1-2; maybe TRBD1 (6 bases). The CDR3 sequence is 8 residues long. Germline CDR1 DFQATT, CDR2 SNEGSKA (reference sequence). CDR3 sequence: CKGGGYTF. In DNA, the CDR3 is TGCAAGGGGGGAGGCTACACCTTC.

The rearrangement uses TRBV3-1 and TRBJ2-5; D ambiguous. Trimming removed 4 bases at V and 3 bases at J, with 9 bases between. This CDR3 is 13 amino acids long. CDR1 is LGHDT, CDR2 YNNKEL, per germline (reference sequence). The CDR3 region is CASSLTLEETQYF. As DNA, the CDR3 is TGTGCCAGCAGCCTCACGTTAGAAGAGACCCAGTACTTC.